This record covers a single TCR beta chain. Its antigen is still unknown. Per-base quality was not reported, and no clone a single base away is much larger than it. This sample is part of a study of control samples from healthy donors and cancer patients (dated by TCRdb to the early 2020s). The CDR3 has 16 amino acids, counting the end cysteine and phenylalanine. Only CDR3 DNA is held: 48 bases, read in frame from base 1. V lost 4 bases and J lost 2 bases; the stretch between them is 17 bases long. CDR1 and CDR2, looked up from the germline V gene, are MDHEN and SYDVKM. The library was prepared using the immunoSEQ multiplex PCR assay. The table comes from immuneACCESS by way of TCRdb, which keeps in-frame sequences with V and J called. Part of the clones is missing from these tables; in studies checked, under half for an unresolved V gene and the rest for unknown reasons. The sample table contains 40,000 to 50,000 clones; only one count was recorded for 70% of them. The top ten clones comprise roughly 15% of the sample.

The sequenced sample was formalin-fixed, paraffin-embedded tissue. Here the chain combines TRBV28 and TRBJ2-5; a tentative D match to TRBD2 spans 6 bases. The source of this sequence is a male donor with melanoma. In nucleotides, the sequence is TGTGCCAGCAGTTCACGGCGAGGCGGAGGGCAAGAGACCCAGTACTTC. This sequence encodes CASSSRRGGGQETQYF.